These 7 T cell receptor beta chains share one sample of origin, sequenced in a study of T cell responses to AZD1222 COVID-19 vaccine (dated by TCRdb to the early 2020s). Libraries were prepared through the immunoSEQ multiplex PCR assay. The immuneACCESS repertoire file appears here via TCRdb, limited to in-frame rearrangements. These files lack a portion of the clones; in checked studies, under half of the deficit traces to unresolved V genes, and the cause of the others is not known. The sample profile shows about 140,000 clones; roughly nine tenths of them were found once. The top ten clones comprise roughly 4% of the sample. The sample's time point label, in plain terms: about 28 days (+/-7) after the second vaccine dose. Specimen: peripheral blood, collected 28 days after the second AZD1222 dose. These receptors all stem from an adult who received the AZD1222 COVID-19 vaccine.

CDR3 protein: CASSLTRSTRNTEAFF. Written as DNA, the CDR3 is TGTGCCAGCAGCTTAACCAGGAGCACCCGAAACACTGAAGCTTTCTTT. This sequence joins TRBV7-3 and TRBJ1-1; D is uncertain. V was shortened by 0 bases and J by 2 bases, with 13 bases between the two germline ends. Germline V gene sequence: CDR1 SGHTA, CDR2 FQGTGA. The CDR3 has 16 amino acids.

The chain recombines TRBV7-3 with TRBJ2-1; TRBD2 might be the D (5 bases). The V end was cut by 2 bases, the J end by 1 base, with 6 bases between. This CDR3 contains 14 residues. Germline V lookup: CDR1 SGHTA, CDR2 FQGTGA. DNA of the CDR3: TGTGCCAGCAGCTTACGAGGGTCCTACAATGAGCAGTTCTTC. It encodes CASSLRGSYNEQFF. Based on the CDR3 plus reference TRBV7-3 and TRBJ2-1, the full variable domain is GAGVSQTPSNKVTEKGKYVELRCDPISGHTALYWYRQSLGQGPEFLIYFQGTGAADDSGLPNDRFFAVRPEGSVSTLKIQRTERGDSAVYLCASSLRGSYNEQFFGPGTRLTVL.

This clone was counted a few times. This rearrangement joins TRBV5-1 to TRBJ2-2; D call uncertain. Germline-derived CDR1 and CDR2 are SGHRS and YFSETQ. CDR3 length: 15 amino acids. The V gene lost 3 bases and the J gene lost 3 bases, with 12 bases spanning the gap. CDR3 residues: CASSSGPPDTGELFF. CDR3 nucleotide sequence: TGCGCCAGCAGCTCGGGTCCCCCAGACACCGGGGAGCTGTTTTTT. The full variable domain, in which reference TRBV5-1 and TRBJ2-2 provide the parts outside the CDR3, is KAGVTQTPRYLIKTRGQQVTLSCSPISGHRSVSWYQQTPGQGLQFLFEYFSETQRNKGNFPGRFSGRQFSNSRSEMNVSTLELGDSALYLCASSSGPPDTGELFFGEGSRLTVL.

This clone appeared once. The chain's CDR3 is CASGLASLRGSGNTIYF. The CDR3 DNA is TGTGCTAGTGGTTTGGCGTCCCTGCGGGGGTCTGGAAACACCATATATTTT. The chain is built from TRBV12-5 and TRBJ1-3, with a tentative D call TRBD1 (5 bases). Trimming removed 1 base from V and 1 base from J, with 14 bases in between. CDR1 and CDR2 (germline): LGHNT, FRNRAP. The CDR3 spans 17 residues. Drawing the rest from reference TRBV12-5 and TRBJ1-3, the complete variable domain is DARVTQTPRHKVTEMGQEVTMRCQPILGHNTVFWYRQTMMQGLELLAYFRNRAPLDDSGMPKDRFSAEMPDATLATLKIQPSEPRDSAVYFCASGLASLRGSGNTIYFGEGSWLTVV.

This chain joins TRBV9 and TRBJ2-5; D is unresolved. There are 14 residues in the CDR3. The V and J ends lost 3 bases and 2 bases respectively, with 11 bases between them. Germline V gives CDR1 SGDLS, CDR2 YYNGEE. The CDR3 reads CASSGRIKQETQYF. The CDR3 DNA reads as TGTGCCAGCAGCGGACGAATAAAACAAGAGACCCAGTACTTC. Combining the CDR3 with reference TRBV9 and TRBJ2-5 gives the whole variable domain DSGVTQTPKHLITATGQRVTLRCSPRSGDLSVYWYQQSLDQGLQFLIQYYNGEERAKGNILERFSAQQFPDLHSELNLSSLELGDSALYFCASSGRIKQETQYFGPGTRLLVL.

The chain joins TRBV9 to TRBJ1-1, with no clear D. Germline V gene data show CDR1 as SGDLS and CDR2 as YYNGEE. The CDR3 loop spans 15 amino acids. V dropped 3 bases and J dropped 1 base, with 13 bases sitting between them. CDR3 sequence reads: CASSAIVAANTEAFF. The CDR3 DNA follows: TGTGCCAGCAGCGCTATAGTGGCGGCGAACACTGAAGCTTTCTTT.

The chain carries TRBV7-2 and TRBJ2-7; D remains ambiguous. This CDR3 contains 14 residues. V lost 0 bases and J 3 bases, leaving 9 bases between the germline ends. The germline CDR1 and CDR2 sequences are SGHTA and FQGNSA. The CDR3 protein is CASSLAGVSYEQYF. As DNA, the CDR3 is TGTGCCAGCAGCTTAGCAGGTGTCAGCTACGAGCAGTACTTC.